The rows below give T cell receptor beta chains drawn from one sample of a study of T cells in Graves' hyperthyroidism and ophthalmopathy. TCRdb re-called the multiplex PCR reads with MiXCR, one entry per CDR3 protein. The sample has roughly 290,000 distinct CDR3 sequences, around 13% seen once. The sequenced sample was blood. These receptors were taken from a middle-aged woman with Graves' hyperthyroidism. CDR3s include the opening cysteine and the closing phenylalanine or tryptophan. A D gene is named only where the DNA matches it firmly. Only part of the rows carry a size: once, few, many, or a class if the clone is expanded.

>TRBJ2-1|many|TRBV20-1|.
TGCAGTGCTTCTATAGCCGGCAGGAATGAGCAGTTCTTC
CSASIAGRNEQFF
>TRBJ2-3|once|TRBV12-3/TRBV12-4|TRBD2
TGTGCCAGCAGTCCCAGGCTAGCGGGAACAGATACGCAGTATTTT
CASSPRLAGTDTQYF
>TRBJ2-7|.|TRBV7-9|.
TGTGCCAGCAGCTTATTCGGAAACCCCTACGAGCAGTACTTC
CASSLFGNPYEQYF
>TRBJ2-5|many|TRBV7-9|TRBD1
TGTGCCAGCACTCGAGGACAGGGGGAGGAGACCCAGTACTTC
CASTRGQGEETQYF
>TRBJ2-6|.|TRBV30|.
TGTGCCTGGAGTGTGAAGGGGGCCAACGTCCTGACTTTC
CAWSVKGANVLTF
>TRBJ2-6|many|TRBV12-3/TRBV12-4|.
TGTGCCAGCAGTCCTGGACCCTGGGGGGGGGCCAACGTCCTGACTTTC
CASSPGPWGGANVLTF
>TRBJ2-3|many|TRBV3-1|.
TGTGCCAGCAGCCAAGCGGGGTTCCACCCTGAGACAGATACGCAGTATTTT
CASSQAGFHPETDTQYF
>TRBJ1-2|.|TRBV18|TRBD1
TGTGCCAGCTTATCAGGGGGCGGCTATGGCTACACCTTC
CASLSGGGYGYTF
>TRBJ2-3|.|TRBV7-2|.
TGTGCCAGCAGCTTAGTTGGGGGGCGGGCAGGACATACGCAGTATTTT
CASSLVGGRAGHTQYF
>TRBJ2-7|many|TRBV20-1|.
TGCAGCGGCGGCTCTGAGTGGTCCTACGAGCAGTACTTC
CSGGSEWSYEQYF
>TRBJ2-1|many|TRBV12-3/TRBV12-4|.
TGTGCCAGCAGTTGGGAAGACGGCCGCTCCTACAATGAGCAGTTCTTC
CASSWEDGRSYNEQFF
>TRBJ1-5|few|TRBV5-8|.
TGTGCCAGCAGCCCCGGTCCGTATAGCAATCAGCCCCAGCATTTT
CASSPGPYSNQPQHF
>TRBJ2-5|many|TRBV11-3|.
TGTGCCAGCGGTCCCGGGACTGCCCCGGGGGAGACCCAGTACTTC
CASGPGTAPGETQYF
>TRBJ2-1|.|TRBV24-1|.
TGTGCCACCAGTGATTGGACAGACTACAATGAGCAGTTCTTC
CATSDWTDYNEQFF
>TRBJ1-6|.|TRBV6-4|.
TGTGCCAGCAGTGACTCGATGGCGGGGTCCTCGGCACCCCTCCACTTT
CASSDSMAGSSAPLHF
>TRBJ2-5|many|TRBV7-9|.
TGTGCCAGCAGTCAGGGGTCTCCCGCTGGGAAGACCCAGTACTTC
CASSQGSPAGKTQYF
>TRBJ2-5|.|TRBV2|TRBD1
TGTGCCAGCAGTGGGATGGGACAGTCCCAAGAGACCCAGTACTTC
CASSGMGQSQETQYF
>TRBJ2-3|many|TRBV10-3|TRBD1
TGTGCCATCAGTGCAAGACAGGGGGCGGGTTCCGCCCCAGCAGATACGCAGTATTTT
CAISARQGAGSAPADTQYF
>TRBJ1-2|.|TRBV28|TRBD1
TGTGCCAGCAGTGGCCCGGGACAGCCCTATGGCTACACCTTC
CASSGPGQPYGYTF
>TRBJ2-3|many|TRBV7-9|TRBD2
TGTGCCAGCAGCTTATTCCTAGCGGGACGCACAGATACGCAGTATTTT
CASSLFLAGRTDTQYF
>TRBJ2-2|.|TRBV25-1|.
TGTGCCAGCAGTCCTCAAGCGGGCGGGGAGCTGTTTTTT
CASSPQAGGELFF
>TRBJ1-3|.|TRBV19|.
TGTGCCAGTAGTATCTGGGAGTCCGGAAACACCATATATTTT
CASSIWESGNTIYF
>TRBJ2-2|few|TRBV4-1|TRBD2
TGCGCCAGCAGCCAAGCAACGGGACTAGCGGGATCCGGGGAGCTGTTTTTT
CASSQATGLAGSGELFF
>TRBJ2-2|few|TRBV29-1|TRBD2
TGCAGCGGAATGGGACTAGCGAGAACCGGGGAGCTGTTTTTT
CSGMGLARTGELFF
>TRBJ1-1|many|TRBV7-2|.
TGTGCCAGCAGCTTCCAGGGACGGTGGGACACTGAAGCTTTCTTT
CASSFQGRWDTEAFF
>TRBJ1-2|many|TRBV28|.
TGTGCCAGCAGCTTAAGCCGCTTAGGGGGGTATATCGGCTACACCTTC
CASSLSRLGGYIGYTF